This T cell receptor beta chain was documented in a study of CD8+CD57+ T cells in acquired aplastic anemia. Study background: Mean DNA quantity obtained from sorted CD4+ and CD8+ cells was 3 to 4 ug. Among healthy donors, CD4+ cells averaged about 10 million reads.

The study profiled TCR beta VDJ and CDR3 using genomic DNA as template. A single record per CDR3 protein comes from TCRdb applying MiXCR to the reads. The table shows some 200,000 distinct CDR3 sequences, with 34% occurring only once. Study-wide results and limits: Significance was not reached for CD8+ Simpson's diversity between patients and controls. Patients and controls turned out to have 25 to 30 CD8+ CDR3 sequences in common.

The CDR3 has 16 amino acids. The V gene's germline CDR1 is SGHRS and CDR2 YFSETQ. With 5 bases clipped from V and 8 bases from J, the junction kept 18 bases outside the gene matches. This clonotype was counted at least ten times. What it binds is not known. This TCR derives from a human donor in good health, serving as a control. Sequencing was carried out using sorted CD4+, CD8+, or CD8+CD57+ T cells (not recorded which) from PBMCs. The chain uses TRBV5-1 and TRBJ1-2; 7 bases match TRBD1. The CDR3 loop is CASSTGDQLSTLGYTF. The CDR3 region has the DNA TGCGCCAGCAGTACAGGGGATCAACTCTCCACCCTCGGCTACACCTTC.